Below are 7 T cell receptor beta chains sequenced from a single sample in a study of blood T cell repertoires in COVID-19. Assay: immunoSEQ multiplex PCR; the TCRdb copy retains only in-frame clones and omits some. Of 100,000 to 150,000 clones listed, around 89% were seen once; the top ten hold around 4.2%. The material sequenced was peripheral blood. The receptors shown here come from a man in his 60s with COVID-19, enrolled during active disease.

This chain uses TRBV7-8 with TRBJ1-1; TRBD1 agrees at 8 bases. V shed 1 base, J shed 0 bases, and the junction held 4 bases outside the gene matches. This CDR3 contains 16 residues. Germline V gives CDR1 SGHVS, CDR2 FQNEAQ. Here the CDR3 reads CASSLGTGYMNTEAFF. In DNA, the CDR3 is TGTGCCAGCAGCTTAGGGACAGGGTATATGAACACTGAAGCTTTCTTT. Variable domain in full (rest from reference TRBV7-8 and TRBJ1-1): GAGVSQSPRYKVAKRGQDVALRCDPISGHVSLFWYQQALGQGPEFLTYFQNEAQLDKSGLPSDRFFAERPEGSVSTLKIQRTQQEDSAVYLCASSLGTGYMNTEAFFGQGTRLTVV.

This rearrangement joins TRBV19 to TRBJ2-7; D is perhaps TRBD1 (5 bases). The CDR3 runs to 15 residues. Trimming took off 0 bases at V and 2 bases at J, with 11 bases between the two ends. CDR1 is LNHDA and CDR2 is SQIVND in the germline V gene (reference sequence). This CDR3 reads CASSIDSRQTYEQYF. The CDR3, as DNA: TGTGCCAGTAGTATAGACTCGCGACAGACCTACGAGCAGTACTTC.

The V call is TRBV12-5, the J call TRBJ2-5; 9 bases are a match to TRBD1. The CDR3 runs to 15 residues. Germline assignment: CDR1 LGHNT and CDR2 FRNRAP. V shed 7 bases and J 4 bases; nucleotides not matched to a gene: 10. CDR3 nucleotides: TGTGCTAGTGCCCTAGACAGGGGGGCGAGAGAGACCCAGTACTTC. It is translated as CASALDRGARETQYF.

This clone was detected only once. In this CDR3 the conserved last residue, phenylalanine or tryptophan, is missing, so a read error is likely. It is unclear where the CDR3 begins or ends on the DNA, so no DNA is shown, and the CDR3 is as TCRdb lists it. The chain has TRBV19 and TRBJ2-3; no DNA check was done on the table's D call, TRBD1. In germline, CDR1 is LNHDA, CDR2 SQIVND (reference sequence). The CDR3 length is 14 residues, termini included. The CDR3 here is CASSSPGQGAFFSV.

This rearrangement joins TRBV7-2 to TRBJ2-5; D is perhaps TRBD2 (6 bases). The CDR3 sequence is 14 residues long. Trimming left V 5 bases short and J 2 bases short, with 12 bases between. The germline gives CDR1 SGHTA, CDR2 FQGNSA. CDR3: CASSQPRGQETQYF. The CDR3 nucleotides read TGTGCCAGCAGCCAGCCCCGGGGGCAAGAGACCCAGTACTTC.

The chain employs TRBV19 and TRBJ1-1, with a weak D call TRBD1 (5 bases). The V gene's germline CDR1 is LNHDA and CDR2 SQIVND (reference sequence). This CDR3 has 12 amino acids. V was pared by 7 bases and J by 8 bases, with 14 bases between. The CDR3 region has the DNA TGTGCCAGTACATGGGGCGTGGCAGAAGCTTTCTTT. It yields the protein CASTWGVAEAFF.

The CDR3 reads CASSLLTGAAYGYTF. CDR3 in DNA: TGTGCCAGCAGCCTCCTGACAGGGGCCGCTTATGGCTACACCTTC. The chain combines TRBV9 with TRBJ1-2; 8 nucleotides align to TRBD1. The CDR3 is 15 amino acids. Per the germline V gene, CDR1 is SGDLS and CDR2 is YYNGEE. V was pared by 4 bases and J by 5 bases, with 10 bases of the junction left unmatched.